The 17 T cell receptor beta chains reported below all come from one sample, sequenced in a study of cytotoxic CD8 clonotypes in ibrutinib-treated CLL. The data were produced by immunoSEQ multiplex PCR, yet TCRdb's version contains in-frame clones alone and is incomplete. Among around 150,000 clones, about four fifths were seen once, and the ten largest hold approximately 2%. The sequencing used PBMCs, collected after 12 months of ibrutinib treatment. These receptors were taken from a human donor with chronic lymphocytic leukemia.

This rearrangement joins TRBV19 to TRBJ2-1; 8 bases are shared with TRBD2. Losses at the gene ends were 6 bases for V and 7 bases for J; bases not matched to a gene: 17. Germline V CDR1 and CDR2: LNHDA, SQIVND (reference sequence). This CDR3 is 17 amino acids long. CDR3 amino acids: CASSTREAGGWQNEQFF. CDR3 in DNA: TGTGCCAGTAGCACAAGGGAGGCGGGAGGTTGGCAGAATGAGCAGTTCTTC.

J is TRBJ1-4 and V is TRBV5-8; D gene ambiguous. The CDR3 covers 14 residues. Germline CDR1 reads SGHTS; CDR2 reads YDEGEE. V was clipped by 1 base and J by 8 bases, with 12 bases between them. This CDR3 is CASSLMGTREKLFF. CDR3 nucleotides: TGTGCCAGCAGCTTGATGGGTACTCGGGAAAAACTGTTTTTT.

V is TRBV7-2 and J is TRBJ2-2, with D perhaps matching TRBD2 (6 bases). Germline V gives CDR1 SGHTA, CDR2 FQGNSA. V was trimmed by 2 bases and J by 1 base, leaving 14 bases between them. The CDR3 runs to 17 residues. CDR3 region: CASSLRGLVRNTGELFF. For the CDR3, the DNA is TGTGCCAGCAGCTTACGGGGGTTGGTAAGGAACACCGGGGAGCTGTTTTTT.

The chain is built from TRBV11-3 and TRBJ1-3; a possible D gene is TRBD1 (5 bases). Germline V gene lookup returns CDR1 SGHNT and CDR2 YENEEA. The germline V and J ends were trimmed by 3 bases and 2 bases, with 14 bases remaining between them. This CDR3 spans 16 amino acids. This CDR3 is CASSFGDEGTGNTIYF. DNA for the CDR3: TGTGCCAGCAGCTTTGGAGATGAGGGGACTGGAAACACCATATATTTT.

The chain links TRBV7-2 to TRBJ2-3; possibly TRBD2 for D (5 bases). The CDR3 consists of 16 residues. CDR1 and CDR2 from the germline V gene are SGHTA and FQGNSA. The V end lost 2 bases, the J end lost 4 bases, and 16 bases lay between the germline ends. The CDR3 nucleotides read TGTGCCAGCAGCTTAAGTGTAGCGCTAGCTTCAGATACGCAGTATTTT. Protein product: CASSLSVALASDTQYF.

The genes are TRBV25-1 and TRBJ2-5; the D gene is possibly TRBD1 (5 bases). CDR1 and CDR2 from the germline V gene are MGHDK and SYGVNS. This CDR3 is built from 11 residues. Deletions cut 1 base from V and 13 bases from J, with 10 bases between. As DNA, the CDR3 is TGTGCCAGCAGTGAATTAGGCAGGGCGTACTTC. Its protein is CASSELGRAYF.

Note on this clone: This CDR3 is also generated by other DNA sequences in the sample. The chain recombines TRBV5-1 with TRBJ2-7; 8 nucleotides align to TRBD1. J gave up 4 bases and V 0 bases, and 3 bases lay outside the gene matches. Germline-derived CDR1 and CDR2 are SGHRS and YFSETQ. This CDR3 has 14 amino acids. This CDR3 is CASSLGQGSYEQYF. CDR3 DNA sequence: TGCGCCAGCAGCTTGGGACAGGGGTCTTACGAGCAGTACTTC.

J is TRBJ2-3 and V is TRBV29-1; 8 bases match TRBD2. Germline-derived CDR1 and CDR2 are SQVTM and ANQGSEA. J gave up 4 bases and V 6 bases, and 6 bases lay outside the gene matches. The CDR3 has 13 amino acids. Written as DNA, the CDR3 is TGCAGCGTGAGGAGCGGGAGCGCAGATACGCAGTATTTT. Translation gives CSVRSGSADTQYF.

This chain connects TRBV5-1 to TRBJ1-1; 7 bases fit TRBD1. V lost 0 bases and J lost 5; bases outside the gene matches: 10. Germline lookup yields CDR1 SGHRS and CDR2 YFSETQ. This CDR3 is 16 amino acids long. Here the CDR3 reads CASSLGGTESQTEAFF. CDR3 DNA: TGCGCCAGCAGCTTGGGTGGGACAGAGAGTCAAACTGAAGCTTTCTTT.

This sequence joins TRBV11-3 and TRBJ2-3; TRBD1 aligns across 8 bases. The CDR3 sequence is 14 residues long. Looked up from germline, CDR1 is SGHNT and CDR2 is YENEEA. V lost 5 bases and J lost 6; bases outside the gene matches: 7. DNA of the CDR3: TGTGCCAGCAGCCTCGGGACAGGAGCGGATACGCAGTATTTT. It encodes CASSLGTGADTQYF.

The rearrangement uses TRBV10-2 and TRBJ2-1, with a weak D call TRBD2 (7 bases). The V gene lost 3 bases and the J gene lost 3 bases, with 12 bases spanning the gap. The CDR3 is 15 residues long. Germline CDR1 is WSHSY and CDR2 is SAAADI. The CDR3 nucleotides read TGCGCCAGCAGTGATGGCGGGGGCAACTACAATGAGCAGTTCTTC. Translated, it gives CASSDGGGNYNEQFF.

The chain combines TRBV7-8 with TRBJ2-2; unclear D gene. This CDR3 spans 14 amino acids. The germline CDR1 and CDR2 sequences are SGHVS and FQNEAQ. V was trimmed by 5 bases and J by 1 base, leaving 8 bases between them. CDR3 sequence reads: CASSLMKNTGELFF. In DNA form, the CDR3 reads TGTGCCAGCAGCCTCATGAAGAACACCGGGGAGCTGTTTTTT. The full variable domain, completed using reference TRBV7-8 and TRBJ2-2, is GAGVSQSPRYKVAKRGQDVALRCDPISGHVSLFWYQQALGQGPEFLTYFQNEAQLDKSGLPSDRFFAERPEGSVSTLKIQRTQQEDSAVYLCASSLMKNTGELFFGEGSRLTVL.

There are a few counts of this clone. The chain joins TRBV7-9 to TRBJ2-2; either TRBD1 or TRBD2 may fit D (5 bases each). Trimming cost V 0 bases and J 9 bases, with 5 bases left between them. The CDR3 spans 12 residues. Germline lookup yields CDR1 SEHNR and CDR2 FQNEAQ (reference sequence). The CDR3 loop is CASSLAGRELFF. CDR3 nucleotide sequence: TGTGCCAGCAGCTTAGCGGGACGGGAGCTGTTTTTT. Supplemented by reference TRBV7-9 and TRBJ2-2, the full variable domain reads DTGVSQNPRHKITKRGQNVTFRCDPISEHNRLYWYRQTLGQGPEFLTYFQNEAQLEKSRLLSDRFSAERPKGSFSTLEIQRTEQGDSAMYLCASSLAGRELFFGEGSRLTVL.

This clone was observed a single time. The chain employs TRBV12-5 and TRBJ2-1; no clear D gene. CDR1 is LGHNT and CDR2 is FRNRAP in the germline V gene. Trimming removed 0 bases at V and 9 bases at J, with 6 bases between. The CDR3 covers 12 residues. CDR3 DNA: TGTGCTAGTGGTTTGGTACCGGGTGAGCAGTTCTTC. Its protein product is CASGLVPGEQFF.

J is TRBJ2-7 and V is TRBV7-2, with D possibly matching TRBD1 (6 bases). The CDR3 has 13 residues. Trimming shortened V by 3 bases and J by 3 bases, and 9 bases separated the two germline ends. The germline gives CDR1 SGHTA, CDR2 FQGNSA. CDR3 protein: CASSFLTGYEQYF. In DNA form, the CDR3 reads TGTGCCAGCAGCTTCTTGACAGGCTACGAGCAGTACTTC.

J is TRBJ1-1 and V is TRBV14; D is unresolved. The CDR3 consists of 13 residues. V was cut by 1 base and J by 6 bases, with 9 bases left in between. CDR1 is SGHDN and CDR2 is FVKESK in the germline V gene. Here the CDR3 reads CASSQVHAAEAFF. The CDR3 DNA follows: TGTGCCAGCAGCCAAGTCCATGCCGCTGAAGCTTTCTTT.

The chain has TRBV7-2 and TRBJ2-2; no definite D call. The CDR3 length is 14 residues. Trimming took off 1 base at V and 4 bases at J, with 7 bases between the two ends. Germline V gives CDR1 SGHTA, CDR2 FQGNSA. The CDR3 DNA is TGTGCCAGCAGCTTAGGGTCCACCACCGGGGAGCTGTTTTTT. Residues: CASSLGSTTGELFF.